The source of this T cell receptor beta chain is a study of control samples from healthy donors and cancer patients. Germline V gene data show CDR1 as LNHDA and CDR2 as SQIVND (reference sequence). The CDR3 contains 15 residues. Between the trimmed V and J ends, which lost 2 bases and 10 bases, there was a span of 15 bases. This table comes from immunoSEQ multiplex PCR, and its TCRdb copy is limited to in-frame clones, with some not included. The table records about 180,000 clones, 90% to 95% of them present only once. Sequencing used blood. The chain is built from TRBV19 and TRBJ1-6; D is uncertain. The TCR originated in a woman younger than 35 in good health. CDR3: CASSISLRVASPLHF. The CDR3 DNA sequence: TGTGCCAGTAGTATATCTCTCCGGGTGGCCTCACCCCTCCACTTT.